This entry concerns a single TCR beta chain. V gave up 6 bases and J gave up 4 bases; unmatched junction bases: 9. Germline V gene sequence: CDR1 SGHRS, CDR2 YFSETQ. There are 15 residues in the CDR3. This specimen belongs to a study of control samples from healthy donors and cancer patients. Generated by immunoSEQ multiplex PCR, the TCRdb table keeps only in-frame clones and is missing some. This table holds some 140,000 clones, 80% to 90% found once. V and J are TRBV5-1 and TRBJ2-7; 11 positions match TRBD2. The sequencing input was blood. This receptor was taken from a woman aged 25 to 39 in good health. As DNA, the CDR3 is TGCGCCAGCACTTCGGGGACTAGCGGAGCTTACGAGCAGTACTTC. It specifies CASTSGTSGAYEQYF.